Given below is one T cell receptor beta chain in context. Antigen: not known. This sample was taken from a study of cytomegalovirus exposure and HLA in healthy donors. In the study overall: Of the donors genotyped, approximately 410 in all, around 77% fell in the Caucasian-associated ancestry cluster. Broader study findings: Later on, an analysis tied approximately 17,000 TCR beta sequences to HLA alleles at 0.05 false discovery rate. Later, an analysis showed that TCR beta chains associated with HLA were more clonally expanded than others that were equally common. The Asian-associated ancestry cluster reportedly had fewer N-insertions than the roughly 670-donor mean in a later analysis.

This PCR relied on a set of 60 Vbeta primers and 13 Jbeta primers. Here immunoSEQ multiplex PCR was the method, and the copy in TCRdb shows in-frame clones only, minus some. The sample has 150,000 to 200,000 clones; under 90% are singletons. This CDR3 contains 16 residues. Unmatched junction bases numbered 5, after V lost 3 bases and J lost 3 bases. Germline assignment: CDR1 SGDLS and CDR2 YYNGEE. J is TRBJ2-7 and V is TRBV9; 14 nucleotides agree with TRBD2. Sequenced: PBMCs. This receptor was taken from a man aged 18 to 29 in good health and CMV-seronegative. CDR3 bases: TGTGCCAGCAGCGCTGGACTAGCGGGAGGTCTCTACGAGCAGTACTTC. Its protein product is CASSAGLAGGLYEQYF.